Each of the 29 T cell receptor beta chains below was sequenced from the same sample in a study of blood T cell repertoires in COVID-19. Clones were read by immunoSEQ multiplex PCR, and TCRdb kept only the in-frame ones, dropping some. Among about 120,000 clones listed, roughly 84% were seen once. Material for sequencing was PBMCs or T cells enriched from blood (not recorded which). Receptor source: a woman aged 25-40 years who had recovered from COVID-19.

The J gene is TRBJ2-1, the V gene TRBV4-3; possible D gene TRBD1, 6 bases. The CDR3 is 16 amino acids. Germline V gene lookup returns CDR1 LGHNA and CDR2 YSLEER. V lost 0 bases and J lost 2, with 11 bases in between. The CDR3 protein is CASSQETGYAYNEQFF. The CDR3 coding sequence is TGCGCCAGCAGCCAAGAAACAGGGTACGCCTACAATGAGCAGTTCTTC.

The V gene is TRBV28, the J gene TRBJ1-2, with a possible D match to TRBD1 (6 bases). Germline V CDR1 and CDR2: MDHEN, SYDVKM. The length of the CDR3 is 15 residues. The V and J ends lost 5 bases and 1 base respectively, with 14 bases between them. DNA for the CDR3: TGTGCCAGCAGTAGCCCGGGACACAATAACTATGGCTACACCTTC. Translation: CASSSPGHNNYGYTF.

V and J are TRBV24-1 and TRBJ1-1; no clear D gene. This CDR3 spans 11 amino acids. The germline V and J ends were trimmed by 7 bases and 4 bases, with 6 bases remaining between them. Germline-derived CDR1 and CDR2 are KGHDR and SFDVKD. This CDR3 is CATSRGTEAFF. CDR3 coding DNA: TGTGCCACCAGCCGGGGCACTGAAGCTTTCTTT.

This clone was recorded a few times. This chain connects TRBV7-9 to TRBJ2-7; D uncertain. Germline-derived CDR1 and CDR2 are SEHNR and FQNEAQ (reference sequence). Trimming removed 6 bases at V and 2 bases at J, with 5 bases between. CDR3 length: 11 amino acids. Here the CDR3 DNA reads TGTGCCAGCAGTTCTACCTACGAGCAGTACTTC. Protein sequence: CASSSTYEQYF.

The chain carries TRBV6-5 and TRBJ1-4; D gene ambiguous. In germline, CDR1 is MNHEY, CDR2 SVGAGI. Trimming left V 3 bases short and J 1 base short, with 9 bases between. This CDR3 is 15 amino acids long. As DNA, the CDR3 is TGTGCCAGCAGTTATCAGGTTGGAACTAATGAAAAACTGTTTTTT. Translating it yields CASSYQVGTNEKLFF.

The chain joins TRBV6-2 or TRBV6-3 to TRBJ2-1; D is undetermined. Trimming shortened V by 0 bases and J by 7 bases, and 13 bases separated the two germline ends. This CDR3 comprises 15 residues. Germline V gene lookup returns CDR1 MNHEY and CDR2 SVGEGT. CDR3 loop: CASSYSTTPRNEQFF. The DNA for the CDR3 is TGTGCCAGCAGTTACTCGACGACTCCGAGAAATGAGCAGTTCTTC.

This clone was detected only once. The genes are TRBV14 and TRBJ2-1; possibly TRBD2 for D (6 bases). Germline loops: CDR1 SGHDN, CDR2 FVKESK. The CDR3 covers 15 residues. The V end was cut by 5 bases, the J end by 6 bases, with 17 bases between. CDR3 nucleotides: TGTGCCAGCAGCTCCCCCAGCGGGTGGGTCAATGAGCAGTTCTTC. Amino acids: CASSSPSGWVNEQFF.

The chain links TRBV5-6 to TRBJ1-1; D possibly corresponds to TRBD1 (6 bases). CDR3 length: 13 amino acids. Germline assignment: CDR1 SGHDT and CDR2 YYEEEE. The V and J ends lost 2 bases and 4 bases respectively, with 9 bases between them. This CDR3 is CASSLQGGTEAFF. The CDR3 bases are TGTGCCAGCAGCTTACAGGGTGGCACTGAAGCTTTCTTT.

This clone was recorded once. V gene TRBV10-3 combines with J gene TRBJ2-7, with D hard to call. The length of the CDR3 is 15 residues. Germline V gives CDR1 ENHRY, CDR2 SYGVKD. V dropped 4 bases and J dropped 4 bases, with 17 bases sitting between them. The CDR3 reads CAISVAVSPTYEQYF. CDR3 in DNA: TGTGCCATCAGTGTTGCCGTCTCACCGACTTACGAGCAGTACTTC.

For the CDR3, the DNA is TGCGCCAGCAGCTCCGGTGGGAGCGGGAGGGCCTCCGCCAAAAACATTCAGTACTTC. Protein: CASSSGGSGRASAKNIQYF. The chain combines TRBV4-1 with TRBJ2-4, with 10 bases that match TRBD2. Germline CDR1 and CDR2: MGHRA and YSYEKL. CDR3 length equals 19 residues. The junction had 14 bases not matched to a gene; V was cut back by 5 bases and J by 1 base.

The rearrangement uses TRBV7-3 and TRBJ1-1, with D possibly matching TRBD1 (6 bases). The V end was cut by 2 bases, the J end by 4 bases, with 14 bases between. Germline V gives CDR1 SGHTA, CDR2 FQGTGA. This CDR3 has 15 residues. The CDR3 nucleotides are TGTGCCAGCAGCTTAGTCCCGGACAGATCCACTGAAGCTTTCTTT. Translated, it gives CASSLVPDRSTEAFF.

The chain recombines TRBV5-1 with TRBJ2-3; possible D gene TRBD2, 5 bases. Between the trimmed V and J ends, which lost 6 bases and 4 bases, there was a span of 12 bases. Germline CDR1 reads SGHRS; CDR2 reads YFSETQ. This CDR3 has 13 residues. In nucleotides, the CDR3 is TGCGCCAGCATGGGGAGTAGCGCAGATACGCAGTATTTT. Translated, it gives CASMGSSADTQYF.

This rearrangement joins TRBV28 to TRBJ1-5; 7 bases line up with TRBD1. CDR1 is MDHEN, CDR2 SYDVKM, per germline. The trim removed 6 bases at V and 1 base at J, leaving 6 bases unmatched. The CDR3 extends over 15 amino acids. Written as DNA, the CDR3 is TGTGCCAGCAGATTCACAGGGGCGAGCAATCAGCCCCAGCATTTT. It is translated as CASRFTGASNQPQHF.

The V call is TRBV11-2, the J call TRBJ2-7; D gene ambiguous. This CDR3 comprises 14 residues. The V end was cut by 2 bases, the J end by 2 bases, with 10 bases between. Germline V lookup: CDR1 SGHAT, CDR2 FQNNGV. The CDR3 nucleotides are TGTGCCAGCAGCTTAACCCAGTCCGCCTACGAGCAGTACTTC. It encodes CASSLTQSAYEQYF. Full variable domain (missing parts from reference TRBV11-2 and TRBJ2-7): EAGVAQSPRYKIIEKRQSVAFWCNPISGHATLYWYQQILGQGPKLLIQFQNNGVVDDSQLPKDRFSAERLKGVDSTLKIQPAKLEDSAVYLCASSLTQSAYEQYFGPGTRLTVT.

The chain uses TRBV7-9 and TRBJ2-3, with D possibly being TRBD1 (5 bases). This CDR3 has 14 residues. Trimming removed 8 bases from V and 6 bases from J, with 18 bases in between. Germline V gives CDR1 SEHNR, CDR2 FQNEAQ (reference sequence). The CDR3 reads CASAFGTGWDTQYF. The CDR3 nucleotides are TGTGCCAGCGCTTTTGGCACAGGATGGGATACGCAGTATTTT.

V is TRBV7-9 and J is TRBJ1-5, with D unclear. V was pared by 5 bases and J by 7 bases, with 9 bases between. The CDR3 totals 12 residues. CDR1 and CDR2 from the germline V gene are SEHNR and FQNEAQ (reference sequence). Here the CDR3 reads CASSAIRQPQHF. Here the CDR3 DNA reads TGTGCCAGCAGCGCGATTCGCCAGCCCCAGCATTTT.

In DNA form, the CDR3 reads TGTGCCAGCAGCTTAGCCGCTAGTACGGAGCAGTTCTTC. This encodes CASSLAASTEQFF. This chain links TRBV7-8 with TRBJ2-1; D ambiguous. The CDR3 runs to 13 residues. Between the trimmed V and J ends, which lost 0 bases and 10 bases, there was a span of 10 bases. Germline V gives CDR1 SGHVS, CDR2 FQNEAQ.

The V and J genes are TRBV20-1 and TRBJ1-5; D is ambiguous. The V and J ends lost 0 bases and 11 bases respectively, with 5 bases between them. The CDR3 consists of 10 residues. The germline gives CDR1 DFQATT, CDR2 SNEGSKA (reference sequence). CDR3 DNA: TGCAGTGCTAGAGATGCAGCCCAGCATTTT. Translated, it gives CSARDAAQHF.

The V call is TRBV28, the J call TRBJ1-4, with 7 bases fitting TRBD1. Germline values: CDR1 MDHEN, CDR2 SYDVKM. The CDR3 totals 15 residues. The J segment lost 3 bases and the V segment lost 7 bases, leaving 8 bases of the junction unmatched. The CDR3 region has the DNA TGTGCCAGCACGCGATCCGGGACAGCTAATGAAAAACTGTTTTTT. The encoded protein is CASTRSGTANEKLFF.

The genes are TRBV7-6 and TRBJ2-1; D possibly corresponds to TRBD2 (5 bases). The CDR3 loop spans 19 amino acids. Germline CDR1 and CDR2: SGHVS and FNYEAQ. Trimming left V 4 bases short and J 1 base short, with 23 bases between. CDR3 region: CASSSPEYRTVGSYNEQFF. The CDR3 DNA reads TGTGCCAGCAGCTCTCCAGAGTATAGGACTGTGGGGTCCTACAATGAGCAGTTCTTC.

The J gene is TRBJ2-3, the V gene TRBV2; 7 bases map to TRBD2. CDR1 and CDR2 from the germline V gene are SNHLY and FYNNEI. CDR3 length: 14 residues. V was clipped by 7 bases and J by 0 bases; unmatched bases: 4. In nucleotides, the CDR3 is TGTGCCAGCAAAGCGGGACCTAGCACAGATACGCAGTATTTT. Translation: CASKAGPSTDTQYF.

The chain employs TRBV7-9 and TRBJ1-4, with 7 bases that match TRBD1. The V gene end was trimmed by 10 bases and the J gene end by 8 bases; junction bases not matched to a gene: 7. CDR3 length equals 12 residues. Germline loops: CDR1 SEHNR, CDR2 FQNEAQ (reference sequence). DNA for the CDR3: TGTGCCATCAGGGGGGGACGCGAAAAACTGTTTTTT. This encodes CAIRGGREKLFF.

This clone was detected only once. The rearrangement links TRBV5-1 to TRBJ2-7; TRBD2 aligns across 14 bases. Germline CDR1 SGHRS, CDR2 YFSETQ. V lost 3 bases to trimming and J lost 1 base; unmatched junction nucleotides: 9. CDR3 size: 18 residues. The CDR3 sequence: CASSSRLAGGPGSYEQYF. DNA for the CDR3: TGCGCCAGCAGCTCACGACTAGCGGGAGGGCCGGGGTCCTACGAGCAGTACTTC.

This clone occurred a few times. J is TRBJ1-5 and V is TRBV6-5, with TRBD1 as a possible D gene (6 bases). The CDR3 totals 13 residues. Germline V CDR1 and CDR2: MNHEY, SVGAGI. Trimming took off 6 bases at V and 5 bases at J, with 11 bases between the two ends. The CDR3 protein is CASRMTGYQPQHF. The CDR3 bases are TGTGCCAGCAGGATGACAGGTTATCAGCCCCAGCATTTT.

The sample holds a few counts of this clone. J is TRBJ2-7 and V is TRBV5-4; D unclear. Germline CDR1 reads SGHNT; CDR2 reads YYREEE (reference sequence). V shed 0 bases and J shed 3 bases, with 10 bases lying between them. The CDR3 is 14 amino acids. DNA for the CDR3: TGTGCCAGCAGCTTGGACGTCCTCAGCTACGAGCAGTACTTC. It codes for CASSLDVLSYEQYF.

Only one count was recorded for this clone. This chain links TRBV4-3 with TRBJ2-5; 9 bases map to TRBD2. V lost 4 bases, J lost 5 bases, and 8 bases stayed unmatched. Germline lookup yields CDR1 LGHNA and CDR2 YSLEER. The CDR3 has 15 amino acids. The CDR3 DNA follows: TGCGCCAGCAGCCTACAAGCGGGGGGATCGGAGACCCAGTACTTC. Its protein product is CASSLQAGGSETQYF.

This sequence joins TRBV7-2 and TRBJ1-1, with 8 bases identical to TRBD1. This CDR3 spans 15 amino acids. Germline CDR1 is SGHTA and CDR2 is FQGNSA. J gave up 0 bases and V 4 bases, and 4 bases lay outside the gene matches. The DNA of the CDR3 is TGTGCCAGCAGCTCCCCGACAGGGGTGAACACTGAAGCTTTCTTT. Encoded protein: CASSSPTGVNTEAFF.

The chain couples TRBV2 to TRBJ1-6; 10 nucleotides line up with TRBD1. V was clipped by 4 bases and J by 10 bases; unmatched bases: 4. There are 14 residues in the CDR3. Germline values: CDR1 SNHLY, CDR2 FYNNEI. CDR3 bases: TGTGCCAGCAGTGGCGACAGGGGGCTGTCACCCCTCCACTTT. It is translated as CASSGDRGLSPLHF. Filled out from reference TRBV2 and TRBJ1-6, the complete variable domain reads EPEVTQTPSHQVTQMGQEVILRCVPISNHLYFYWYRQILGQKVEFLVSFYNNEISEKSEIFDDQFSVERPDGSNFTLKIRSTKLEDSAMYFCASSGDRGLSPLHFGNGTRLTVT.

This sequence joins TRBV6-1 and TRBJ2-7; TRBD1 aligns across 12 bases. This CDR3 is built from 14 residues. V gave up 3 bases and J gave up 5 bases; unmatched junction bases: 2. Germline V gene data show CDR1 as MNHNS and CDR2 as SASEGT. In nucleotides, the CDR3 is TGTGCCAGCAGTGAGGGACAGGGGGCGGACGAGCAGTACTTC. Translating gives CASSEGQGADEQYF.